The clone carrying this T cell receptor (beta chain) was seen a handful of times. Germline CDR1 SGHVS, CDR2 FQNEAQ. V was cut by 3 bases and J by 7 bases, with 12 bases left in between. The CDR3 runs to 13 residues. Data came from immunoSEQ multiplex PCR; TCRdb stores just in-frame clones and leaves some out. The data show nearly 350,000 clones, with around four fifths seen just once and almost 3% held by the top ten. These data originate in a study of blood T cell repertoires in COVID-19. Study overall: The United States, Italy and Spain provided the acute and convalescent COVID-19 samples.

The receptor was isolated from a man aged 30 to 45 with active or convalescent COVID-19. The chain carries TRBV7-8 and TRBJ1-2, with D unclear. Sequencing used peripheral blood. The CDR3 reads CASSLRQSSGYTF. The CDR3 bases are TGTGCCAGCAGCTTGCGACAAAGTAGTGGCTACACCTTC.